The clone carrying this T cell receptor beta chain was seen a handful of times. What it binds is not known. Germline CDR1 reads SGHVS; CDR2 reads FNYEAQ. CDR3 length: 15 amino acids. V lost 3 bases to trimming and J lost 3 bases, with 15 bases between them. The sample belongs to a study of T-cell reconstitution after alpha-beta-depleted transplantation in children. Preparation of the TCRbeta library used unique molecular identifiers. TCRdb fed the PCR reads into MiXCR, producing one record per CDR3 protein. The sample gives 200,000 to 250,000 distinct CDR3 sequences, around 7% of which show up once; about 5.9% is in the top ten. General study points: Surviving recipient T cells and thymic progenitors accounted for the high day-60 TCRbeta diversity observed in some patients. Where alpha-beta T cells came from about two months after transplant was reportedly several hundred expanded graft clones. T-cell counts and diversity at one year following transplant were attributed mainly to newly produced T cells.

This sequence was found in a boy aged 2-15 years with acute lymphoblastic leukemia, due to receive a stem cell transplant. This chain links TRBV7-6 with TRBJ2-7, with D possibly being TRBD2 (7 bases). The sample was PBMCs, taken before TCRalphabeta/CD19-depleted stem cell transplant. In DNA, the CDR3 is TGTGCCAGCAGCTTGCAAGACGGGGGGCACTACGAGCAGTACTTC. This gives the protein CASSLQDGGHYEQYF.